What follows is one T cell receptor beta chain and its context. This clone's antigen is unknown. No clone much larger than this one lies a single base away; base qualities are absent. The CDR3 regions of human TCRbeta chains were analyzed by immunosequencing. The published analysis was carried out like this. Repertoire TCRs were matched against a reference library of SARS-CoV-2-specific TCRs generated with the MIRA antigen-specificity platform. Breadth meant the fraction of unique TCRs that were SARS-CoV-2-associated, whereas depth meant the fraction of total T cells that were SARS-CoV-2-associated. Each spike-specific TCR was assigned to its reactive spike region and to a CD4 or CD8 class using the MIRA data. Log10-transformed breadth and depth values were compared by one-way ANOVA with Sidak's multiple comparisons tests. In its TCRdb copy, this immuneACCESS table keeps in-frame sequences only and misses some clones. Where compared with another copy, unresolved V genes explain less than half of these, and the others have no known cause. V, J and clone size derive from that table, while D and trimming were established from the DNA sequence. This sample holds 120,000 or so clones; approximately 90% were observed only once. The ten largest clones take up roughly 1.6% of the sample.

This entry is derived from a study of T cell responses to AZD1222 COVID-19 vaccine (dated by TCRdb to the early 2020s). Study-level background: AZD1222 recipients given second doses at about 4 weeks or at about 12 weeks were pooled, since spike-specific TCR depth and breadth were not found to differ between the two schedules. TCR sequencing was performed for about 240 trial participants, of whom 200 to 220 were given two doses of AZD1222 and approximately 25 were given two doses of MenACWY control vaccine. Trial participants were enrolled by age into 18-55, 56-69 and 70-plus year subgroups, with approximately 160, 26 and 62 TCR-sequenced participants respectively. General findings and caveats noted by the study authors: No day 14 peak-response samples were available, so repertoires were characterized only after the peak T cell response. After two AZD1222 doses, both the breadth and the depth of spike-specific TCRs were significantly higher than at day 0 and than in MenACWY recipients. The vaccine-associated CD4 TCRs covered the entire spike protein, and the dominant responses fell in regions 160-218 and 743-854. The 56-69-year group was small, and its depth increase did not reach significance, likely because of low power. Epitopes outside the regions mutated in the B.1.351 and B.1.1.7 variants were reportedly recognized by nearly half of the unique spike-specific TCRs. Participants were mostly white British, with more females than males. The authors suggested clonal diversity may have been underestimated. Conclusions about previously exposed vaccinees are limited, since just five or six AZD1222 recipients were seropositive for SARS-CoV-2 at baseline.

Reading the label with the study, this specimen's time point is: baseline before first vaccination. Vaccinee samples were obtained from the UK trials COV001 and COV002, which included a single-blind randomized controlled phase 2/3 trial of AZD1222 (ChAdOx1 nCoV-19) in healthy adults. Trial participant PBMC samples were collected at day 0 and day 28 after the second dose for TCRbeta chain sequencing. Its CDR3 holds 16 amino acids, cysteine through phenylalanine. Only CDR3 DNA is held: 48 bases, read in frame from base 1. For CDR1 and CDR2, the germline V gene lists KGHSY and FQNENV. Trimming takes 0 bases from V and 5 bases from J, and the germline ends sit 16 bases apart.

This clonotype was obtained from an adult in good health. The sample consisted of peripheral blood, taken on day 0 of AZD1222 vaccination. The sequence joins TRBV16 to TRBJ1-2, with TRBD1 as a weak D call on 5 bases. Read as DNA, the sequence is TGTGCCAGCAGCCAATCGCTTTCGGGGGGAGGATATGGCTACACCTTC. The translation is CASSQSLSGGGYGYTF.